The clone carrying this TCR beta chain was counted many times. What it binds is not known. The data originate from a study of naive and memory T cell subsets. Amplification of ligated cDNA took four PCR rounds with SP2 and nested alpha and beta constant primers. Alpha and beta constant region primers primed reverse transcription for blood and skin samples. TCRdb re-called the 5' RACE reads through MiXCR, storing one row per CDR3 protein. The sample contains more than 45,000 distinct CDR3 sequences, 7% to 8.5% of which appear only once. This CDR3 is 15 amino acids long. V was shortened by 3 bases and J by 7 bases, with 21 bases between the two germline ends. Germline V gene data show CDR1 as DFQATT and CDR2 as SNEGSKA (reference sequence). An oligonucleotide containing a UMI was ligated to the 3' end of TCR cDNA. Overall study results and limits: This RNA-based method may be sensitive to activation-related transcript changes.

The J gene is TRBJ1-2, the V gene TRBV20-1; D uncertain. This TCR was recovered from a male donor in good health. This CDR3 is CSASATGSVLSGYTF. In DNA, the CDR3 is TGCAGTGCTAGCGCAACCGGGTCGGTCCTCTCTGGCTACACCTTC.